This T cell receptor (beta chain) came from a study of identical twins. This clonotype came up a few times. A junction end diverges from the germline sequence, so it may reflect a read error. This CDR3 has 13 residues. Germline CDR1 SNHLY, CDR2 FYNNEI. TCRdb fed the 5' RACE reads into MiXCR, producing one record per CDR3 protein. The sample holds about 1.7 million distinct CDR3 sequences, around 29% seen once. This chain joins TRBV2 and TRBJ2-3; D is perhaps TRBD2 (6 bases). The sequence derives from a newborn girl in good health. The sequencing sample was made of cord blood. This CDR3 reads CGASGRLPDTQYF. CDR3 in DNA: TGCGGTGCCAGCGGGCGGCTTCCAGATACGCAGTATTTT.